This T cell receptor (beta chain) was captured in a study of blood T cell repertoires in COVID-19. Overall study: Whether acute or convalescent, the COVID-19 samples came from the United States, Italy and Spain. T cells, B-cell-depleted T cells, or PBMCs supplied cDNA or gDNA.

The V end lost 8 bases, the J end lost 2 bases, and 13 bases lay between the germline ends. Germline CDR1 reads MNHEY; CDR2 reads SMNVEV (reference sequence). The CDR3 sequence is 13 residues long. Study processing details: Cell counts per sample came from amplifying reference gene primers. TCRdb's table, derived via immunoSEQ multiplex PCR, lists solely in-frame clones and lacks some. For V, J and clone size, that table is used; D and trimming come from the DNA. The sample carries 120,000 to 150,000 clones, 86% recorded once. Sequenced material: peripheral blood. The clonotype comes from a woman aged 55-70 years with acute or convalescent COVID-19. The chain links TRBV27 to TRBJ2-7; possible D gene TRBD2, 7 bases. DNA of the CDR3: TGTGCCAGCGGGGGGGGCGACCCCTACGAGCAGTACTTC. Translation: CASGGGDPYEQYF.